This T cell receptor (beta chain) was obtained from a study of blood T cell repertoires in COVID-19. For the study at large: Collection of acute and convalescent COVID-19 samples took place in the United States, Italy and Spain.

Germline V gives CDR1 SGHRS, CDR2 YFSETQ. The V segment lost 2 bases and the J segment 7 bases; nucleotides outside the gene matches: 5. The CDR3 covers 14 residues. Repertoires were generated with immunoSEQ multiplex PCR, while TCRdb's copy carries only in-frame clones and drops some. The sample lists around 210,000 clones; about 78% were seen once. Sequencing was done on a sample of peripheral blood. This chain uses TRBV5-1 with TRBJ1-4; 7 nucleotides match TRBD1. The TCR comes from a woman aged 65 to 85 with acute or convalescent COVID-19. DNA of the CDR3: TGCGCCAGCAGCTTCGGGACAGCCTCTGAAAAACTGTTTTTT. This translates into CASSFGTASEKLFF.